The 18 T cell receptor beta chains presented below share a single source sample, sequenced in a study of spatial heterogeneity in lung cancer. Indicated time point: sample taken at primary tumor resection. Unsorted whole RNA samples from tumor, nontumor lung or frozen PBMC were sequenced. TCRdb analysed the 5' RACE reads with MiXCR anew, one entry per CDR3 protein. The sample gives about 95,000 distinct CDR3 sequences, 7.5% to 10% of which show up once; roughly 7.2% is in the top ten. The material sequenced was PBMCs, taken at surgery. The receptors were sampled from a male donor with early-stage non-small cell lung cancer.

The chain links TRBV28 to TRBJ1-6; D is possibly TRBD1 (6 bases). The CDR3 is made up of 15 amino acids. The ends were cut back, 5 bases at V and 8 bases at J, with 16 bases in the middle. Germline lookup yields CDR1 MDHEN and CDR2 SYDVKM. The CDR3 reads CASSPSGGGDSPLHF. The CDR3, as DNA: TGTGCCAGCAGTCCTTCCGGCGGGGGCGATTCACCCCTCCACTTT.

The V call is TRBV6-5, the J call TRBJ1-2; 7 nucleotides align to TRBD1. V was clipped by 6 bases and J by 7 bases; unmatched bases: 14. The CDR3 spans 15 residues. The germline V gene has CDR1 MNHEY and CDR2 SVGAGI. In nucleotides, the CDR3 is TGTGCCAGCAGCTCCACCGCTACAGGGGACCCTGGCTACACCTTC. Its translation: CASSSTATGDPGYTF.

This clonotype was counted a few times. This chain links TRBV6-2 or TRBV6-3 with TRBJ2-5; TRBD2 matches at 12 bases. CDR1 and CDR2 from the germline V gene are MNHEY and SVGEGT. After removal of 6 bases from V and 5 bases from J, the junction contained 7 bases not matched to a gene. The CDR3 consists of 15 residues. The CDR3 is CASRPGLAGTETQYF. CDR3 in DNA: TGTGCCAGCAGGCCCGGACTAGCGGGGACGGAGACCCAGTACTTC.

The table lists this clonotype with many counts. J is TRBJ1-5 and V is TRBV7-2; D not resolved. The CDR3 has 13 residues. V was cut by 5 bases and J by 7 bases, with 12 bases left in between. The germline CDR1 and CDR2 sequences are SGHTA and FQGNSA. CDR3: CASSTSREQPQHF. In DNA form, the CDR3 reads TGTGCCAGCAGCACTAGCCGGGAACAGCCCCAGCATTTT.

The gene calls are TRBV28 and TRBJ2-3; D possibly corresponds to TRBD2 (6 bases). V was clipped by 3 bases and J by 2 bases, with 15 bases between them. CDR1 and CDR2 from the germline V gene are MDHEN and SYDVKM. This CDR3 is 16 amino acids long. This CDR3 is CASSFEGSGFTDTQYF. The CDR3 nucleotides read TGTGCCAGCAGTTTCGAGGGTAGCGGCTTCACAGATACGCAGTATTTT.

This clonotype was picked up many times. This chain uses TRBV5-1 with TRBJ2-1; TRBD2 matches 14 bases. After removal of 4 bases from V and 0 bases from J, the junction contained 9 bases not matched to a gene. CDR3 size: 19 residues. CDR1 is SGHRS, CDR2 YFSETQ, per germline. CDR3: CASSPRLAGGSYSYNEQFF. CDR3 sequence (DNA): TGCGCCAGCAGCCCCCGACTAGCGGGAGGGTCTTACTCCTACAATGAGCAGTTCTTC. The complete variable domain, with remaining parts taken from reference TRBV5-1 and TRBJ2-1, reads KAGVTQTPRYLIKTRGQQVTLSCSPISGHRSVSWYQQTPGQGLQFLFEYFSETQRNKGNFPGRFSGRQFSNSRSEMNVSTLELGDSALYLCASSPRLAGGSYSYNEQFFGPGTRLTVL.

This chain's CDR3 is CASSARDTEAFF. CDR3 DNA sequence: TGTGCCAGCAGCGCCCGGGACACTGAAGCTTTCTTT. The chain has TRBV3-1 and TRBJ1-1; D gene ambiguous. The V gene's germline CDR1 is LGHDT and CDR2 YNNKEL (reference sequence). Trimming stripped 5 bases from V and 3 bases from J, with 7 bases between. The CDR3 has 12 residues.

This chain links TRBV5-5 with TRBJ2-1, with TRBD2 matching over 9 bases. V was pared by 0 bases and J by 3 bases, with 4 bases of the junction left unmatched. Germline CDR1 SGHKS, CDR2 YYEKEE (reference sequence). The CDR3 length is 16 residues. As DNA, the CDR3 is TGTGCCAGCAGCTTGGATGGTAGCGGGAGCTACAATGAGCAGTTCTTC. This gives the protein CASSLDGSGSYNEQFF.

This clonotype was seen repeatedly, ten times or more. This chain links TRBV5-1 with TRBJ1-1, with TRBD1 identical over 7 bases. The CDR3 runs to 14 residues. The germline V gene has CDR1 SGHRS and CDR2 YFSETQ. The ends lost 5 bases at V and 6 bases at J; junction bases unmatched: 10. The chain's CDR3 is CASSRSGGLSEAFF. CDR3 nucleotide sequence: TGCGCCAGCAGTAGATCAGGGGGGTTATCTGAAGCTTTCTTT.

The CDR3 sequence: CSVAAVWETQYF. Here the CDR3 DNA reads TGCAGCGTTGCTGCGGTTTGGGAGACCCAGTACTTC. The V and J genes are TRBV29-1 and TRBJ2-5; D is ambiguous. V shed 4 bases and J shed 5 bases, with 11 bases lying between them. In germline, CDR1 is SQVTM, CDR2 ANQGSEA. This CDR3 is built from 12 residues.

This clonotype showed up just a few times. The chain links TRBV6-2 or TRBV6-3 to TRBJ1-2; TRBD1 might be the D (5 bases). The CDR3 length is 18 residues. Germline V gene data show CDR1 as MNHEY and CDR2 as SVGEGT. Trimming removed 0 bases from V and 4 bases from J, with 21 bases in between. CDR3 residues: CASSYSVGAGPSSYGYTF. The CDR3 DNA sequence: TGTGCCAGCAGTTACTCCGTCGGCGCAGGGCCGTCCTCCTATGGCTACACCTTC.

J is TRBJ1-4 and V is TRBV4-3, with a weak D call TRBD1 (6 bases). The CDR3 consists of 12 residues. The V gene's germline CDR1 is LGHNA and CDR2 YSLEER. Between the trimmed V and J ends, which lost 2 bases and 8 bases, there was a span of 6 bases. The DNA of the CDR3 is TGCGCCAGCAGCCAAACAGGGGAAAAACTGTTTTTT. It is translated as CASSQTGEKLFF.

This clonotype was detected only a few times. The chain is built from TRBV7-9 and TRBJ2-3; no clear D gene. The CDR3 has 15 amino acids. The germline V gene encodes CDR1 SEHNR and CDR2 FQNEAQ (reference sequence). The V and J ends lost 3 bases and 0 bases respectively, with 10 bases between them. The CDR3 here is CASSFGGTSTDTQYF. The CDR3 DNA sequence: TGTGCCAGCAGCTTCGGCGGAACTAGCACAGATACGCAGTATTTT.

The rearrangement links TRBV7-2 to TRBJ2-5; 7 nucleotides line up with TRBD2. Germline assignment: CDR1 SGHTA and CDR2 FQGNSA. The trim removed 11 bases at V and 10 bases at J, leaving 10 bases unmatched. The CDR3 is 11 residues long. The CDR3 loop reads CACSKREGQYF. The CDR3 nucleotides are TGTGCCTGTTCCAAGAGGGAGGGCCAGTACTTC.

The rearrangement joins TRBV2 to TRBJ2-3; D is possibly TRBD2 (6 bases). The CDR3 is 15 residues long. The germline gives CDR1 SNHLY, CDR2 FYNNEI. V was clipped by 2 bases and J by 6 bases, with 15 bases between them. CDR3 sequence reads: CASSETSNPVDTQYF. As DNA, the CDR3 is TGTGCCAGCAGTGAAACTAGCAATCCCGTGGATACGCAGTATTTT.

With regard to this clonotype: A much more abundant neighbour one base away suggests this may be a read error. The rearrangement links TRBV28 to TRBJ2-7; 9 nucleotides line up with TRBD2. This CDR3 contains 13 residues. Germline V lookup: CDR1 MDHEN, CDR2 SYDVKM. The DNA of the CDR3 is TGTGCCGGCAGTATCGGACTAGCGTACGAGCAGTACTTC. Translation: CAGSIGLAYEQYF.

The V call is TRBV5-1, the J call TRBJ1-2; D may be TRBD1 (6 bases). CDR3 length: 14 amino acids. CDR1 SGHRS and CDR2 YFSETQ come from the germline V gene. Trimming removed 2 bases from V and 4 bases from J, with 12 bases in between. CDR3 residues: CASSLSGEGYGYTF. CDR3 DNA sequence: TGCGCCAGCAGCTTATCAGGGGAAGGCTATGGCTACACCTTC.

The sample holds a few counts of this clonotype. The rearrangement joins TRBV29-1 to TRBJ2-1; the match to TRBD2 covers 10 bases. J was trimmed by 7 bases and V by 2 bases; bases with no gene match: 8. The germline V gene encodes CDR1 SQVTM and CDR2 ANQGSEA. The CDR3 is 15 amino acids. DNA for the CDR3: TGCAGCGTTGAACCCCCTAGCGGGGGATTAAATGAGCAGTTCTTC. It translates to CSVEPPSGGLNEQFF.